The source of this TCR beta chain is a study of OX40 agonist ivuxolimab in advanced cancers. Context from the whole study: Ivuxolimab was a fully human IgG2 agonistic monoclonal antibody targeting the costimulatory receptor OX40 (CD134). Of the approximately 53 patients in dose escalation, about 20 had hepatocellular carcinoma, some 15 had melanoma, 9 had renal cell carcinoma and 9 had head and neck cancer. Partial responses occurred in three dose-escalation patients, of whom one had hepatocellular carcinoma and two had cutaneous melanoma. In the dose-escalation cohort, around four fifths of patients were male, and the mean age was around 65 years with a range of roughly 20 to 79. Peripheral TCRbeta sequencing aimed to test whether ivuxolimab altered TCR sequence diversity and caused clonal T-cell expansion. The paper describes the monotherapy dose-escalation part (N of about 52 patients) of the phase I trial of ivuxolimab. Patients were allowed to have had prior anti-PD-1, anti-PD-L1 or anti-CTLA-4 therapy, and about 40% of the dose-escalation patients had been treated with checkpoint inhibitors. Intravenous ivuxolimab was administered to patients every 2 weeks at six dose levels: 0.01, 0.1, 0.3, 1.5, 3 and 10 mg/kg.

The germline V gene specifies SGDLS as CDR1 and YYNGEE as CDR2. The CDR3 goes from the cysteine to the phenylalanine over 15 residues. The kept DNA is CDR3 alone, 45 bases in frame from the first base. V was cut back by 0 bases and J by 5 bases, leaving a gap of 14 bases between them. Patients with autoimmune disease history or receiving systemic immunosuppression were excluded from the trial. In every dose cohort, peripheral blood was drawn for TCR sequencing at baseline, cycle 4 day 1, and cycle 7 day 1. Samples came from an open-label, multicenter, first-in-human phase I dose-escalation trial of ivuxolimab. The trial enrolled adults with locally advanced or metastatic head and neck squamous cell, hepatocellular, melanoma or renal cell carcinoma. Before TCR sequencing, CD4+ T cells and CD8+ T cells from peripheral blood were sorted into separate populations. Remarks on this clone: No antigen is known for it. No base quality information exists; no much larger clone differs at one position.

General findings and caveats noted by the study authors: At doses of 0.1 to 3.0 mg/kg, clonal expansion of both CD4+ and CD8+ T cells in blood was seen between baseline and week 6. The antigen specificity of the clonally expanded peripheral T cells was not determined. In the 0.1-3.0 mg/kg groups, partial responders were among the patients with the lowest normalized peripheral clonal expansion, particularly in CD8+ T cells. On average, CD8+ T cells showed more expanded clones than CD4+ T cells after ivuxolimab. Low levels of normalized T-cell clonal expansion were also seen in some patients who did not respond.

For sequencing of the TCRbeta CDR3 region, genomic DNA was extracted from the sorted cells. The immunoSEQ Assay was used to sequence the TCRbeta CDR3 regions. TCRdb limited this immuneACCESS table to in-frame rearrangements with V and J called. A share of clones is missing; checked studies link under half to unresolved V genes, and the rest is unexplained. In all, the sample holds 70,000 to 95,000 clones, and around 90% of those were seen once. The ten largest clones add up to less than 0.85% of the sample. This receptor was taken from an adult with an advanced solid tumor such as melanoma, head and neck, liver or kidney cancer. The source material was CD4+ or CD8+ T cells sorted from blood, sampled in a trial of the OX40 agonist ivuxolimab. The V and J genes are TRBV9 and TRBJ2-5; a weak D assignment points to TRBD1 (5 bases agree). The base sequence is TGTGCCAGCAGCGTAGAGGGGCGGACCTCGGAGACCCAGTACTTC. The encoded protein is CASSVEGRTSETQYF.